The 27 T cell receptor beta chains in this list originate from one sample, sequenced in a study of human T cells and chemical hapten exposure. Noted time point: patch test 2, 6 weeks after DPC sensitization. Treatment described: therapeutic diphenylcyclopropenone sensitization with weekly scalp DPC. TCRdb fed the RACE reads into MiXCR, producing one record per CDR3 protein. The data contain fewer than 95,000 distinct CDR3 sequences, about 11% of them seen just once; the ten biggest clones take up around 2.2%. The material was whole blood, obtained in connection with sensitization to the hapten diphenylcyclopropenone (DPC). The origin of the receptors is a middle-aged man with alopecia areata. Some clones in this sample may be carry-over from other donors' samples.

Note on this clonotype: One end of the junction varies from germline; a read error may be responsible. The chain uses TRBV7-2 and TRBJ1-1; D might be TRBD1 (5 bases). This CDR3 contains 16 residues. Germline loops: CDR1 SGHTA, CDR2 FQGNSA. For the CDR3, the DNA is TGTGCCAGCAGCTTACCCACAGGATTTGGGGCCACTCAAGCTTTCTTT. This gives the protein CASSLPTGFGATQAFF.

This clonotype was seen a few times. The chain combines TRBV10-3 with TRBJ2-7, with TRBD2 matching over 7 bases. The CDR3 has 15 residues. Losses at the gene ends were 4 bases for V and 2 bases for J; bases not matched to a gene: 8. Germline V gene data show CDR1 as ENHRY and CDR2 as SYGVKD. The CDR3: CAISASGLPTYEQYV. DNA of the CDR3: TGTGCCATCAGTGCCTCGGGACTACCGACCTACGAGCAGTACGTC.

This clonotype occurred a few times. The V call is TRBV5-5, the J call TRBJ2-5, with TRBD2 as a possible D gene (6 bases). Germline V lookup: CDR1 SGHKS, CDR2 YYEKEE (reference sequence). CDR3 length equals 13 residues. With 3 bases removed from V and 7 bases from J, the gap between germline ends came to 13 bases. CDR3 DNA sequence: TGTGCCAGCAGCTACAGACTAGAAGGGACCCAGTACTTC. Protein product: CASSYRLEGTQYF.

The sample holds a few counts of this clonotype. The chain couples TRBV7-6 to TRBJ2-3; D is perhaps TRBD2 (5 bases). CDR3 length: 15 residues. Germline CDR1 SGHVS, CDR2 FNYEAQ. Trimming pared 5 bases from V and 1 base from J, leaving 13 bases between. The CDR3 loop is CASSPIHGGTDTQYF. CDR3 nucleotide sequence: TGTGCCAGCAGCCCGATACACGGGGGCACAGATACGCAGTATTTT.

This clonotype has more than one count but fewer than ten. The rearrangement joins TRBV6-2 or TRBV6-3 to TRBJ2-7, with TRBD1 matching over 9 bases. In germline, CDR1 is MNHEY, CDR2 SVGEGT. The CDR3 has 12 amino acids. V was clipped by 5 bases and J by 6 bases; unmatched bases: 2. CDR3 nucleotide sequence: TGTGCCAGCAGTAGGACAGGGGCCGAGCAGTACGTC. This gives the protein CASSRTGAEQYV.

The genes are TRBV30 and TRBJ2-5; D is unclear. The CDR3 sequence is 14 residues long. With 2 bases removed from V and 0 bases from J, the gap between germline ends came to 10 bases. Germline V gives CDR1 GTSNPN, CDR2 SVGIG (reference sequence). The CDR3 protein is CAWSLGRYQETQYF. The CDR3 DNA follows: TGTGCCTGGAGTCTTGGACGGTACCAAGAGACCCAGTACTTC.

This clonotype has more than one count but fewer than ten. The rearrangement links TRBV5-1 to TRBJ2-3; the match to TRBD1 covers 10 bases. The V and J ends lost 4 bases and 3 bases, in that order; junction bases with no gene match: 5. CDR3 length: 15 residues. CDR1 and CDR2 from the germline V gene are SGHRS and YFSETQ. This CDR3 is CASSTGQGETDTQYF. Here the CDR3 DNA reads TGCGCCAGCAGCACAGGACAGGGGGAAACAGATACGCAGTATTTT.

This clonotype was observed a few times. J is TRBJ2-5 and V is TRBV4-2; D tentatively reads TRBD1 or TRBD2 (6 bases each). CDR1 is LGHNA and CDR2 is YNFKEQ in the germline V gene. The CDR3 spans 16 residues. V was pared by 0 bases and J by 6 bases, with 17 bases between. CDR3 region: CASSQESGGAGKTQYF. The CDR3 DNA sequence: TGTGCCAGCAGCCAAGAGTCCGGGGGCGCAGGAAAGACCCAGTACTTC.

This chain joins TRBV12-2 and TRBJ2-1; the DNA was not compared with TRBD2, the D call given in the table. TRBV12-2 is deemed a pseudogene. This CDR3 contains 15 residues. CDR3 sequence (DNA): TGTGCAAGTCGCTTAATTCTAGCGGGAGGCTATGAGCAGTTCTTC. It yields the protein CASRLILAGGYEQFF.

In this sample, this clonotype turned up a few times. V is TRBV9 and J is TRBJ1-4; the match to TRBD1 covers 7 bases. CDR3 length: 15 residues. V lost 4 bases, J lost 8 bases, and 11 bases stayed unmatched. In germline, CDR1 is SGDLS, CDR2 YYNGEE. CDR3 sequence (DNA): TGTGCCAGCAGCTCCTCGGGGCAGGGGGAGGAAAAACTGTTTTTT. It translates to CASSSSGQGEEKLFF.

This clonotype was counted ten times or more. The chain has TRBV7-2 and TRBJ1-1; maybe TRBD1 (5 bases). This CDR3 comprises 14 residues. V lost 5 bases and J lost 1, with 11 bases in between. Germline V gene sequence: CDR1 SGHTA, CDR2 FQGNSA. CDR3 DNA: TGTGCCAGCAGCAAGGAGACAGAGAACACTGAAGCTTTCTTT. Its protein product is CASSKETENTEAFF.

The chain uses TRBV6-5 and TRBJ1-1, with TRBD1 matching over 8 bases. Germline CDR1 MNHEY, CDR2 SVGAGI. V lost 7 bases and J lost 6; bases outside the gene matches: 10. This CDR3 is 14 amino acids long. The CDR3 is CASTPPGQGAEAFF. The CDR3 bases are TGTGCCAGCACCCCCCCAGGACAGGGAGCTGAAGCTTTCTTT.

The V call is TRBV3-1, the J call TRBJ1-3; possibly TRBD1 for D (6 bases). Germline V gene lookup returns CDR1 LGHDT and CDR2 YNNKEL (reference sequence). This CDR3 is 16 amino acids long. V lost 7 bases, J lost 3 bases, and 19 bases lay in between. DNA for the CDR3: TGTGCCAGCACCTCTAGGGGGGGGATCGGTGGAAACACCATATATTTT. Its protein is CASTSRGGIGGNTIYF.

The gene calls are TRBV7-9 and TRBJ1-6; D is unclear. Trimming shortened V by 5 bases and J by 7 bases, and 9 bases separated the two germline ends. Per germline, CDR1 SEHNR and CDR2 FQNEAQ (reference sequence). The CDR3 contains 13 residues. CDR3 amino acids: CASSRTANSPLHF. In DNA form, the CDR3 reads TGTGCCAGCAGCCGTACTGCGAATTCACCCCTCCACTTT. Filled out from reference TRBV7-9 and TRBJ1-6, the complete variable domain reads DTGVSQNPRHKITKRGQNVTFRCDPISEHNRLYWYRQTLGQGPEFLTYFQNEAQLEKSRLLSDRFSAERPKGSFSTLEIQRTEQGDSAMYLCASSRTANSPLHFGNGTRLTVT.

With respect to this clonotype: The missing conserved phenylalanine or tryptophan at the end of this CDR3 makes a read error likely. The chain uses TRBV29-1 and TRBJ2-2; D ambiguous. CDR1 and CDR2 (germline): SQVTM, ANQGSEA. This CDR3 spans 13 amino acids. Trimming left V 6 bases short and J 1 base short, with 9 bases between. CDR3 in DNA: TGCAGCGTCCGGCAAGAGAACACCGGGGAGCTGTTTTTA. Translated, it gives CSVRQENTGELFL.

This sequence joins TRBV27 and TRBJ2-6, with D possibly TRBD2 on 5 matching bases. Looked up from germline, CDR1 is MNHEY and CDR2 is SMNVEV (reference sequence). Trimming took off 3 bases at V and 0 bases at J, with 9 bases between the two ends. The CDR3 covers 16 residues. The CDR3, as DNA: TGTGCCAGCAGTTTCGGACTGCTCTCTGGGGCCAACGTCCTGACTTTC. As protein: CASSFGLLSGANVLTF.

The V gene is TRBV11-2, the J gene TRBJ1-1; D is undetermined. Germline CDR1 reads SGHAT; CDR2 reads FQNNGV. The V gene lost 5 bases and the J gene lost 4 bases, with 14 bases spanning the gap. This CDR3 has 14 amino acids. The DNA of the CDR3 is TGTGCCAGCAGCCCTATAGCGGGATCCACTGAAGCTTTCTTT. Translation: CASSPIAGSTEAFF.

This clonotype was observed a few times. CDR3: CSAIQTSGRAGQDTQYF. CDR3 coding DNA: TGCAGTGCTATCCAGACTAGCGGGAGGGCAGGGCAGGATACGCAGTATTTT. This chain links TRBV20-1 with TRBJ2-3; 14 bases are shared with TRBD2. V lost 4 bases, J lost 6 bases, and 12 bases stayed unmatched. Germline assignment: CDR1 DFQATT and CDR2 SNEGSKA (reference sequence). The CDR3 sequence is 17 residues long.

This clonotype was counted only a few times. This chain links TRBV11-3 with TRBJ2-7; D unresolved. The V and J ends lost 4 bases and 0 bases respectively, with 7 bases between them. The length of the CDR3 is 13 residues. The germline V gene has CDR1 SGHNT and CDR2 YENEEA. The CDR3 is CASSSSTSYEQYV. DNA of the CDR3: TGTGCCAGCAGCTCTTCGACCTCCTACGAGCAGTACGTC.

Only a few counts were recorded for this clonotype. This chain joins TRBV2 and TRBJ1-5, with TRBD1 matching 8 bases. V lost 3 bases and J lost 6; bases outside the gene matches: 4. Germline CDR1 and CDR2: SNHLY and FYNNEI. The CDR3 loop spans 14 amino acids. CDR3 bases: TGTGCCAGCAGTGATGGACAGGGCCGTCAGCCCCAGCATTTT. It translates to CASSDGQGRQPQHF.

A few counts support this clonotype. This chain uses TRBV13 with TRBJ2-5; perhaps TRBD2 as D (6 bases). The CDR3 loop spans 16 amino acids. The V end lost 5 bases, the J end lost 4 bases, and 20 bases lay between the germline ends. Germline CDR1 is PRHDT and CDR2 is FYEKMQ (reference sequence). DNA of the CDR3: TGTGCCAGCAGCCATCGGCGGGACCCCATGGTAGAGACCCAGTACTTC. This codes for CASSHRRDPMVETQYF.

V gene TRBV7-9 combines with J gene TRBJ2-3; D ambiguous. Trimming removed 2 bases from V and 2 bases from J, with 8 bases in between. The CDR3 totals 14 residues. Per germline, CDR1 SEHNR and CDR2 FQNEAQ (reference sequence). CDR3 DNA sequence: TGTGCCAGCAGCTTAAATGGGAACACAGATACGCAGTATTTT. It translates to CASSLNGNTDTQYF.

This chain uses TRBV5-1 with TRBJ1-5; 8 bases are shared with TRBD1. Germline CDR1 and CDR2: SGHRS and YFSETQ. The CDR3 is 15 residues long. V shed 1 base, J shed 4 bases, and the junction held 4 bases outside the gene matches. The chain's CDR3 is CASSLQGADNQPQHF. CDR3 in DNA: TGCGCCAGCAGCTTGCAGGGGGCTGATAATCAGCCCCAGCATTTT. Combining the CDR3 with reference TRBV5-1 and TRBJ1-5 gives the whole variable domain KAGVTQTPRYLIKTRGQQVTLSCSPISGHRSVSWYQQTPGQGLQFLFEYFSETQRNKGNFPGRFSGRQFSNSRSEMNVSTLELGDSALYLCASSLQGADNQPQHFGDGTRLSIL.

In its sample, this clonotype was seen a few times. V gene TRBV14 combines with J gene TRBJ2-3; unclear D gene. CDR1 and CDR2 (germline): SGHDN, FVKESK. This CDR3 contains 13 residues. V shed 1 base and J shed 7 bases, with 9 bases lying between them. This chain's CDR3 is CASSQVASNTQYF. The CDR3 DNA is TGTGCCAGCAGCCAAGTCGCATCAAATACGCAGTATTTT.

This chain joins TRBV6-2 or TRBV6-3 and TRBJ2-4; 10 bases agree with TRBD2. V lost 2 bases to trimming and J lost 1 base; unmatched junction nucleotides: 8. Germline CDR1 is MNHEY and CDR2 is SVGEGT. The CDR3 has 18 residues. CDR3 sequence reads: CASSYGPSGSMAKNIQYF. CDR3 nucleotide sequence: TGTGCCAGCAGTTACGGGCCTAGCGGGAGTATGGCCAAAAACATTCAGTACTTC.

The chain couples TRBV19 to TRBJ2-2; D is undetermined. Germline V gene lookup returns CDR1 LNHDA and CDR2 SQIVND (reference sequence). Trimming pared 5 bases from V and 5 bases from J, leaving 9 bases between. The CDR3 contains 13 residues. In DNA form, the CDR3 reads TGTGCCAGTAGTTCTATGGGAACCGGGGAGCTGTTTTTT. This translates into CASSSMGTGELFF.

In DNA, the CDR3 is TGTGCCAGCAGACTCCAGGGCACAGATACGCAGTATTTT. Its translation: CASRLQGTDTQYF. J is TRBJ2-3 and V is TRBV27, with D hard to call. Germline V gives CDR1 MNHEY, CDR2 SMNVEV (reference sequence). The CDR3 spans 13 residues. Between the trimmed V and J ends, which lost 6 bases and 1 base, there was a span of 8 bases.